This T cell receptor beta chain was captured in a study of tumor-infiltrating lymphocytes in primary liver carcinoma. At the level of the study: Surgeons resected the patients' primary liver carcinomas. Each sample had roughly 3.65 to 7.5 million productive TCRbeta reads regardless of tissue type. Overall study results and limits: When set against blood, tumors had a significantly higher top-250-clone fraction (p = 0.039). Bulk samples went unsorted, so CD4+ and CD8+ repertoires were not compared.

TCR beta cDNA was reverse-transcribed from approximately 0.45 ug of total RNA. The reaction used a constant-region primer and ProtoScript II reverse transcriptase. Generation of the TCR beta libraries relied on three nested multiplex PCR rounds using slightly modified ARM-PCR. The two initial PCR rounds, about 9 cycles each, used TRBV1-TRBV30 forward and C-beta reverse primers. TCRdb processed the multiplex PCR reads anew with MiXCR; each CDR3 protein has one entry. The sample shows over 250,000 distinct CDR3 sequences, approximately 54% of them seen only once. The J segment lost 4 bases and the V segment lost 6 bases, leaving 6 bases of the junction unmatched. The CDR3 is made up of 15 amino acids. This clonotype appeared many times. Its antigen is currently unknown. Blood RNA originated from unsorted whole blood, with germline DNA additionally extracted.

The clonotype was recovered from a woman under 40 with primary liver carcinoma and hepatitis B virus infection. The gene calls are TRBV12-3 or TRBV12-4 and TRBJ2-2; 9 bases are a match to TRBD2. Material for sequencing was peripheral blood. The CDR3 here is CASRSAGGSTGELFF. CDR3 in DNA: TGTGCCAGCAGATCTGCGGGAGGGTCCACCGGGGAGCTGTTTTTT.